This T cell receptor beta chain was identified in a study of shared clonotypes between healthy human individuals. The study, taken as a whole, reports: Non-shared clonotypes had lower generation probabilities than clonotypes shared by all four sorted-subset donors. Of the naive CD4 clonotypes, approximately 5% were shared across a handful of donors. The study generally estimated greater richness for naive than memory subsets.

Clones were sequenced by immunoSEQ multiplex PCR, and TCRdb holds only the in-frame ones, with some missing. This table has hundreds of thousands of clones, approximately 96% appearing once. Concerning this clone: Its target is not known.

The naive CD8 fraction comprised CD45RO-negative cells positively selected for CCR7 and excluded terminally differentiated effector memory CD45RA+ cells. CDR3 size: 15 residues. Germline V gene data show CDR1 as MNHEY and CDR2 as SVGAGI. Trimming removed 5 bases from V and 8 bases from J, with 19 bases in between. This chain connects TRBV6-5 to TRBJ2-1; possibly TRBD2 for D (6 bases). This TCR derives from a woman in her 30s in good health. Sample: naive CD8+ T cells sorted from blood. The CDR3 loop reads CASSHLDYRSDEQFF. Written as DNA, the CDR3 is TGTGCCAGCAGTCATTTGGACTATCGATCGGATGAGCAGTTCTTC.